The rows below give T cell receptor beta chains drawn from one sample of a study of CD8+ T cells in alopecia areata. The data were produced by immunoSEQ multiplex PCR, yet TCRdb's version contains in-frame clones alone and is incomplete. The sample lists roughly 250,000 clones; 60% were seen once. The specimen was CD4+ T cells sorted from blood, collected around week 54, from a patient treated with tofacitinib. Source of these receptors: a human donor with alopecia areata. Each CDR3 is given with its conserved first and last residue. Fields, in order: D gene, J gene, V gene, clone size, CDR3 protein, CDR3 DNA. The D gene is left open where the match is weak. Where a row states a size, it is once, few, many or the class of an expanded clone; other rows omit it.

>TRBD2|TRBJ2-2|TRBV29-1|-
CSARLAGVNTGELFF
TGCAGCGCCCGACTAGCGGGGGTTAACACCGGGGAGCTGTTTTTT
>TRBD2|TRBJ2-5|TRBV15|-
CATSRPPDSGGRETQYF
TGTGCCACCAGCAGACCTCCGGACAGCGGGGGGAGAGAGACCCAGTACTTC
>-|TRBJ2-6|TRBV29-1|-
CSVRGGPSGANVLTF
TGCAGCGTTCGTGGGGGGCCCTCTGGGGCCAACGTCCTGACTTTC
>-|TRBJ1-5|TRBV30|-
CAWSGTVGTPQHF
TGTGCCTGGAGCGGGACGGTGGGAACGCCCCAGCATTTT
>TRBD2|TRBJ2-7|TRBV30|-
CAGGREVYEQYF
TGTGCCGGTGGCCGGGAGGTCTACGAGCAGTACTTC
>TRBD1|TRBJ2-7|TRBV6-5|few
CASSRQGDSYEQYF
TGTGCCAGCAGCCGACAGGGGGACTCCTACGAGCAGTACTTC
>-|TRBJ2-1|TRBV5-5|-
CASSLMPGPYNEQFF
TGTGCCAGCAGCTTGATGCCAGGGCCGTACAATGAGCAGTTCTTC
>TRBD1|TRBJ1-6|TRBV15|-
CATSTGQGPGSPLHF
TGTGCCACCAGCACCGGACAGGGGCCAGGTTCACCCCTCCACTTT
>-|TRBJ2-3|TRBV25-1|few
CASSENGDTQYF
TGTGCCAGCAGTGAAAACGGGGATACGCAGTATTTT
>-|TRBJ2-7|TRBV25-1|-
CASTKGGGSYEQYF
TGTGCCAGCACCAAGGGGGGGGGATCCTACGAGCAGTACTTC
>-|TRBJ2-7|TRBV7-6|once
CASSLGPAVHEQYF
TGTGCCAGCAGCTTAGGACCGGCAGTCCACGAGCAGTACTTC
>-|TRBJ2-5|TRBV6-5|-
CASSYSIRASQETQYF
TGTGCCAGCAGTTACTCGATCAGGGCTTCACAAGAGACCCAGTACTTC
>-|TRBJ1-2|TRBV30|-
CAWSVLGLNYGYTF
TGTGCCTGGAGTGTTTTGGGTCTGAACTATGGCTACACCTTC
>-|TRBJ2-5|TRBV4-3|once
CASSRSTGETQYF
TGCGCCAGCAGCCGCTCTACGGGGGAGACCCAGTACTTC
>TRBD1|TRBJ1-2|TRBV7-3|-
CASSFGQGEYGYTF
TGTGCCAGCAGCTTCGGACAGGGAGAATATGGCTACACCTTC
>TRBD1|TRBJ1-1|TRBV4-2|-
CASMPQGAHTEAFF
TGTGCCAGCATGCCTCAGGGGGCGCACACTGAAGCTTTCTTT